Below, one T cell receptor beta chain is given with its context. This CDR3 has 16 residues. V was pared by 4 bases and J by 6 bases, with 14 bases of the junction left unmatched. Germline CDR1 is SEHNR and CDR2 is FQNEAQ (reference sequence). The sample comes from a study of blood T cell repertoires in COVID-19. TCRdb's table, derived via immunoSEQ multiplex PCR, lists solely in-frame clones and lacks some. The sample includes some 230,000 clones, approximately 90% of them seen just once. This TCR derives from a woman between 45 and 60 years old with COVID-19, enrolled during active disease. This sequence joins TRBV7-9 and TRBJ1-1; 7 nucleotides align to TRBD1. Material for sequencing was peripheral blood. Written as DNA, the CDR3 is TGTGCCAGCAGCTCGGGACAGCCATCTGCGAGGGCTGAAGCTTTCTTT. The encoded protein is CASSSGQPSARAEAFF.